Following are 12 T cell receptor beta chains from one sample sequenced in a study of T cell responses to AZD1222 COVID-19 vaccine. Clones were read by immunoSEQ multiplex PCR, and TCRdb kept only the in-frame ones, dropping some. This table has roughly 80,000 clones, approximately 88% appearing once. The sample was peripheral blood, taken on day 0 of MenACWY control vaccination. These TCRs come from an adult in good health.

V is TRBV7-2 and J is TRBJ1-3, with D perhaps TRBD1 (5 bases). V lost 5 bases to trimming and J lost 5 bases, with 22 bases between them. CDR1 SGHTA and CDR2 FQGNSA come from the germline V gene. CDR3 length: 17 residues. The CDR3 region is CASSPWAAGGLRNTIYF. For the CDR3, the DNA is TGTGCCAGCAGCCCCTGGGCCGCTGGGGGGTTACGAAACACCATATATTTT.

For the CDR3, the DNA is TGTGCCAGCTCGCTAGCAGGTTTCACTGAAGCTTTCTTT. Protein product: CASSLAGFTEAFF. The chain combines TRBV18 with TRBJ1-1; D unresolved. Germline CDR1 and CDR2: KGHSH and LQKENI. Trimming removed 6 bases from V and 4 bases from J, with 12 bases in between. CDR3 length: 13 amino acids. Supplemented by reference TRBV18 and TRBJ1-1, the full variable domain reads NAGVMQNPRHLVRRRGQEARLRCSPMKGHSHVYWYRQLPEEGLKFMVYLQKENIIDESGMPKERFSAEFPKEGPSILRIQQVVRGDSAAYFCASSLAGFTEAFFGQGTRLTVV.

CDR3 DNA sequence: TGTGCCAGTAGTAAGGGACAGTATGGCTACACCTTC. As protein: CASSKGQYGYTF. The V call is TRBV19, the J call TRBJ1-2; 7 positions agree with TRBD1. CDR1 LNHDA and CDR2 SQIVND come from the germline V gene (reference sequence). The CDR3 totals 12 residues. The J segment lost 5 bases and the V segment lost 4 bases, leaving 1 base of the junction unmatched.

CDR3 coding DNA: TGTGCCAGCTCACCACGGTTGGGGTCCTCCTACGAGCAGTACTTC. The encoded protein is CASSPRLGSSYEQYF. The J gene is TRBJ2-7, the V gene TRBV18; D is unresolved. This CDR3 is 15 amino acids long. Germline V gene sequence: CDR1 KGHSH, CDR2 LQKENI. The ends were cut back, 1 base at V and 0 bases at J, with 10 bases in the middle. The whole variable domain, remainder taken from reference TRBV18 and TRBJ2-7, is NAGVMQNPRHLVRRRGQEARLRCSPMKGHSHVYWYRQLPEEGLKFMVYLQKENIIDESGMPKERFSAEFPKEGPSILRIQQVVRGDSAAYFCASSPRLGSSYEQYFGPGTRLTVT.

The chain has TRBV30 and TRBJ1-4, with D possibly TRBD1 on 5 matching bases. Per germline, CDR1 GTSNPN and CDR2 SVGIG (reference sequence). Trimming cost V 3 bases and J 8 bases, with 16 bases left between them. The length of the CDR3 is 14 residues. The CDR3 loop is CAWRSPGRGEKLFF. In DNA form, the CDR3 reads TGTGCCTGGAGAAGCCCAGGGAGAGGGGAAAAACTGTTTTTT.

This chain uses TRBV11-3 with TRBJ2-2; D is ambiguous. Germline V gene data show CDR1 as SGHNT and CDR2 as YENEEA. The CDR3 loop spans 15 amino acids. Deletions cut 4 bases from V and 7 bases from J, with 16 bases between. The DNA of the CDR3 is TGTGCCAGCAGCTCCCTGCCGGGTCCGGGCGGGGAGCTGTTTTTT. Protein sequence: CASSSLPGPGGELFF. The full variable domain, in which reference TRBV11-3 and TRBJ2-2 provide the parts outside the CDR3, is EAGVVQSPRYKIIEKKQPVAFWCNPISGHNTLYWYLQNLGQGPELLIRYENEEAVDDSQLPKDRFSAERLKGVDSTLKIQPAELGDSAVYLCASSSLPGPGGELFFGEGSRLTVL.

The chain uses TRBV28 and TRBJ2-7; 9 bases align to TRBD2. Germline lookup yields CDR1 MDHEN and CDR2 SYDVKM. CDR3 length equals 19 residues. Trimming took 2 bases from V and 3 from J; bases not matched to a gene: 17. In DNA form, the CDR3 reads TGTGCCAGCAGTTTAAGGGTATGGGGGGCTAGCGGGACAGACTACGAGCAGTACTTC. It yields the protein CASSLRVWGASGTDYEQYF.

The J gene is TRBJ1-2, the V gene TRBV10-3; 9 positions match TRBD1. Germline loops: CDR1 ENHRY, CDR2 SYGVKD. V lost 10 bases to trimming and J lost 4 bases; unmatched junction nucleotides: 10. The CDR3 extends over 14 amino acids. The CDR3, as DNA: TGTGCCACTAGGGACAGGGAAAAATCCTATGGCTACACCTTC. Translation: CATRDREKSYGYTF.

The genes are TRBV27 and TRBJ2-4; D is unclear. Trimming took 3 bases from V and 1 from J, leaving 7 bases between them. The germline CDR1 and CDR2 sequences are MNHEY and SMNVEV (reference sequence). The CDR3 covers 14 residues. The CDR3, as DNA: TGTGCCAGCAGTTTGGTGGGGGCCAAAAACATTCAGTACTTC. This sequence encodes CASSLVGAKNIQYF.

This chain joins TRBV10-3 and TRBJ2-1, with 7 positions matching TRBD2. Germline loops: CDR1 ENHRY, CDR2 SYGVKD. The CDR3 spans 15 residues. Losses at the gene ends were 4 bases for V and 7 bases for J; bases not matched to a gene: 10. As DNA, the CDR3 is TGTGCCATCAGTGCAGCCGGGACTACAAGGAATGAGCAGTTCTTC. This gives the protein CAISAAGTTRNEQFF.

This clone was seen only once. CDR3 loop: CASSPDRYEQYF. Written as DNA, the CDR3 is TGTGCCAGCAGCCCGGACAGGTACGAGCAGTACTTC. The J gene is TRBJ2-7, the V gene TRBV5-4, with 7 bases lining up with TRBD1. Germline CDR1 reads SGHNT; CDR2 reads YYREEE (reference sequence). Losses at the gene ends were 4 bases for V and 4 bases for J; bases not matched to a gene: 2. CDR3 length equals 12 residues.

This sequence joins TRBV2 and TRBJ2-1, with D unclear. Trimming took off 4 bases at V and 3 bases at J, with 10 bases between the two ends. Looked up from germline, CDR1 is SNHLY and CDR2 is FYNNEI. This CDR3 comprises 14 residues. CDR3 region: CASSAARDYNEQFF. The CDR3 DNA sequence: TGTGCCAGCAGTGCGGCTAGGGACTACAATGAGCAGTTCTTC.